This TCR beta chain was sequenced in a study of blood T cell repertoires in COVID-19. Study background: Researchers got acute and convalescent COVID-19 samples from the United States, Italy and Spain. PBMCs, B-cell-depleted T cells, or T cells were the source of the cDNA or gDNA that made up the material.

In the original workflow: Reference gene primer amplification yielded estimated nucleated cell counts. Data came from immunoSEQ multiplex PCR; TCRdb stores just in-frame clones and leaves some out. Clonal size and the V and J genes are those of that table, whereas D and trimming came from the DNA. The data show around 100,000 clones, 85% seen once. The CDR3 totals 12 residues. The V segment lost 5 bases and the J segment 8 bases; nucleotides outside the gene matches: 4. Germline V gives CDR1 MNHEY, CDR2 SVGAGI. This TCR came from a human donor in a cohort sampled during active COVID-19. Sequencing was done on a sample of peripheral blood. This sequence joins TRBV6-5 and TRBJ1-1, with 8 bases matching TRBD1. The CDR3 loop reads CASSPGGLEAFF. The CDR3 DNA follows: TGTGCCAGCAGTCCAGGGGGCTTAGAAGCTTTCTTT.